The entry below gives a single T cell receptor (beta chain) sequence along with its context. One junction end does not reproduce the germline sequence, and a read error may be involved. CDR3 length equals 13 residues. In germline, CDR1 is SSHAT, CDR2 FNYEAQ (reference sequence). This sample was taken from a study of shared clonotypes between healthy human individuals. Naive CD8 cells lacked CD45RO, underwent positive selection for CCR7 and left out terminally differentiated effector memory CD45RA+ cells. TCRdb keeps only in-frame clones here, not all; method: immunoSEQ multiplex PCR. The table lists almost 700,000 clones, about 90% of them singletons.

The sequenced material came from naive CD8+ T cells sorted from blood. The sequence derives from a man aged 25 to 40 in good health. This rearrangement joins TRBV7-7 to TRBJ2-5; no firm D call. CDR3 sequence reads: CASSFAPFGDQYF. CDR3 coding DNA: TGTGCTAGCAGCTTTGCCCCATTCGGAGACCAGTACTTC.